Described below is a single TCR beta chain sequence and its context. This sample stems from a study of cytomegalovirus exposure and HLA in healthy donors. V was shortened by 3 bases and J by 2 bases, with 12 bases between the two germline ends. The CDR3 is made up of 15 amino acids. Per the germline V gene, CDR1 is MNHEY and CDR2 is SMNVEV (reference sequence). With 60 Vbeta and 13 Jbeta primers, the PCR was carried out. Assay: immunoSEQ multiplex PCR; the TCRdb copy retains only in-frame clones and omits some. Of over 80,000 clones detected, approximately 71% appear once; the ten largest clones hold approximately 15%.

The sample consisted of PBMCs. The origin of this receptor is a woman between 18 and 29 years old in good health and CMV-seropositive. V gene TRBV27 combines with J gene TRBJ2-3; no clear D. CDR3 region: CASSFGGRPTDTQYF. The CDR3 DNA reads TGTGCCAGCAGTTTCGGCGGCCGGCCCACAGATACGCAGTATTTT.